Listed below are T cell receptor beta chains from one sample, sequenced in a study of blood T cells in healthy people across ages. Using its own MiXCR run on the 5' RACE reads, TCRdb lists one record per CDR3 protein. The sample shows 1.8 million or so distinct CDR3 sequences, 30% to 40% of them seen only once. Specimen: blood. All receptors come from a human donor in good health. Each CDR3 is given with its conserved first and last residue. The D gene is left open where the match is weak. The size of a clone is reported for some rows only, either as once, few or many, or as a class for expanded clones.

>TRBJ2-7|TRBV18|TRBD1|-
TGTGCCAGCTCACCACGAGACAGGGACGACGAGCAGTACTTC
CASSPRDRDDEQYF
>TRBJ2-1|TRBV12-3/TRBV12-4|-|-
TGTGCCAGCAGCCCCGTTACCCTCAGCTCCTACAATGAGCAGTTCTTC
CASSPVTLSSYNEQFF
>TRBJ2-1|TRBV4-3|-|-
TGCGCCAGCAGCCAACATCGATTAGTGGGCAATGAGCAGTTCTTC
CASSQHRLVGNEQFF
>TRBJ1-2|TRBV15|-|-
TGTGCCACCAGCAGAGCAAGAGGGAGCATTGGGGACTATGGCTACACCTTC
CATSRARGSIGDYGYTF
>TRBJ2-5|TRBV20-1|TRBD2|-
TGCAGTGCTAGGAGGTCGGGGGGGCCTGGAGAGACCCAGTACTTC
CSARRSGGPGETQYF
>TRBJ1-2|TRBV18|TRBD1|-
TGTGCCAGCTCACCATTAGAAGGGACAGCCTATGGCTACACCTTC
CASSPLEGTAYGYTF
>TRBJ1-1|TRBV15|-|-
TGTGCCACCAGCACACAGCGGTACACTGAAGCTTTCTTT
CATSTQRYTEAFF
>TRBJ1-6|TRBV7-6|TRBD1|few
TGTGCCAGCAGCTCGGGGGAGACAGGGGCCAACTCACCCCTCCACTTT
CASSSGETGANSPLHF
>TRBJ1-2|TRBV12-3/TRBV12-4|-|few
TGTGCCAGCAGTTCCGATGGTGGGCACCTCTATAGCTACACCTTC
CASSSDGGHLYSYTF
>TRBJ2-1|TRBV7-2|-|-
TGTGCCAGCAGCTTAGTTATTATCCGGGCGAATTATCACAATGAGCAGTTCTTC
CASSLVIIRANYHNEQFF
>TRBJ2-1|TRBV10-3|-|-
TGTGCCATCAGTGATTCTAGGAATGAGCAGTTCTTC
CAISDSRNEQFF
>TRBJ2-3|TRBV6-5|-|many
TGTGCCAGCAGTAATCCTAGCACAGATACGCAGTATTTT
CASSNPSTDTQYF
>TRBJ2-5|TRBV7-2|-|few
TGTGCCAGCAGCCGTGAGCCCCCGGCTGCCCAGTACTTC
CASSREPPAAQYF
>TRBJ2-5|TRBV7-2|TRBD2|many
TGTGCCAGCAGCCGCCAAATAGCGGGGGGGCGAAAAGAGACCCAGTACTTC
CASSRQIAGGRKETQYF
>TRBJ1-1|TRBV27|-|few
TGTGCCAGCGGGATTCCCGGGGGCCACACTGAAGCTTTCTTT
CASGIPGGHTEAFF
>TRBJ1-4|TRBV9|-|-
TGTGCCAGCAGCGCGCGGCTAGCTAATGAAAAACTGTTTTTT
CASSARLANEKLFF
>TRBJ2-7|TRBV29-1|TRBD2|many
TGCAGCGTCGCGGGGGGCGGCGAGCAGTACTTC
CSVAGGGEQYF
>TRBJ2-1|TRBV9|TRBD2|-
TGTGCCAGCAGCGTAGGGGCTAGCGGGGTGCTAGGCAATGAGCAGTTCTTC
CASSVGASGVLGNEQFF
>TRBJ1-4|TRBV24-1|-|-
TGTGCCACCAGTGACATTGACGGGGATAATGAAAAACTGTTTTTT
CATSDIDGDNEKLFF
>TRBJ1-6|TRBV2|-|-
TGTGCCAGCAGGGAAAATCCGGGGAGCCCTAATTCACCCCTCCACTTT
CASRENPGSPNSPLHF
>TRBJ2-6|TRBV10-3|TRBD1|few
TGTGCCATCAGCTTTACAGGGGCTGGGGCCAACGTCCTGACTTTC
CAISFTGAGANVLTF
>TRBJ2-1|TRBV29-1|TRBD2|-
TGCAGCGTGAGGGAGGGAAATGAGCAGTTCTTC
CSVREGNEQFF
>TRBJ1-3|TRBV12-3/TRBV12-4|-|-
TGTGCCATGTCAACCTCTGGAAACACCATATATTTT
CAMSTSGNTIYF
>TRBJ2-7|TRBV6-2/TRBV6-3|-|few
TGTGCCAGCAGTTACTCGTCAGGGAGTGGTGGAGAGCAGTACTTC
CASSYSSGSGGEQYF
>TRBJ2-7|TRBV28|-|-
TGTGCCAGCAGTCTTGCGGGGAATGATCGCCACGAGCAGTACTTC
CASSLAGNDRHEQYF
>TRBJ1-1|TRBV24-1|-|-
TGTGCCACCAGTGAAGGAGACACTGAAGCTTTCTTT
CATSEGDTEAFF
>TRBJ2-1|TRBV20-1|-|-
TGCAGTGCTCCGGACCACAATGAGCAGTTCTTC
CSAPDHNEQFF
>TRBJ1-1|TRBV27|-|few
TGTGCCAGCAGACTTCGACTTACAGACTTGAACACTGAAGCTTTCTTT
CASRLRLTDLNTEAFF
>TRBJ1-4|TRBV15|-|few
TGTGCCACCAGCAGAGACTCGATGGGGGGTAATGAAAAACTGTTTTTT
CATSRDSMGGNEKLFF
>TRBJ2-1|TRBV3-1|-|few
TGTGCCAGCGAGAACAGAGACGCGCGTATGGAGCAGTTCTTC
CASENRDARMEQFF
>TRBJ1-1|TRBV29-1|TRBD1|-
TGCAGCGCGCGCTACAGGGGGACTGAAGCTTTCTTT
CSARYRGTEAFF
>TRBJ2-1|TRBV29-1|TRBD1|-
TGCAGCGTAGCCGGACAGGGGAATGAGCAGTTCTTC
CSVAGQGNEQFF
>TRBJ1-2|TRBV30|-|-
TGTGCCTGGAGCCTAAGGAATGGCTACACCTTC
CAWSLRNGYTF
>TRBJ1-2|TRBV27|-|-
TGTGCCAGCAGTTTACTAGGGTATGCGGATCAGGCCCGGTATGGCTACACCTTC
CASSLLGYADQARYGYTF
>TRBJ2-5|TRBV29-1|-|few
TGCAGCGTGTTGGTAGGACAGTCGATCTACGGGCAGTACTTC
CSVLVGQSIYGQYF
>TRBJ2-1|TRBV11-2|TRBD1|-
TGTGCCAGCAGCTCCTGGGACAGACAAGGAGGCAATGAGCAGTTCTTC
CASSSWDRQGGNEQFF
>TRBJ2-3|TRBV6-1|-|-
TGTGCCAGCAGTGAGGACTTTGAGGGTGGTAATACGCAGTATTTT
CASSEDFEGGNTQYF
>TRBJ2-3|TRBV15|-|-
TGTGCCACCAGCAGAGAACATCCGGGGGATACGCAGTATTTT
CATSREHPGDTQYF
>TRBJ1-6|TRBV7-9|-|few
TGTGCCAGCAGCTCGGGGTACAATAATTCACCCCTCCACTTT
CASSSGYNNSPLHF
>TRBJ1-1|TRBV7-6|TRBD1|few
TGTGCCAGCAGCCTCTCAGGGACAGCAACTGAAGCTTTCTTT
CASSLSGTATEAFF
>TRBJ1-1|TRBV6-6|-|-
TGTGCCAGCAGTATCGTAACAGAGAACACTGAAGCTTTCTTT
CASSIVTENTEAFF
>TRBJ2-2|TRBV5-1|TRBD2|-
TGCGCCAGCAGCTTCGTCCCGGGACTAGCGGGGGAAGCCGGGGAGCTGTTTTTT
CASSFVPGLAGEAGELFF
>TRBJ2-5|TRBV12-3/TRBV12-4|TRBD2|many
TGTGCCAGCAGCTTACTAGCGGGGGAAGAGACCCAGTACTTC
CASSLLAGEETQYF
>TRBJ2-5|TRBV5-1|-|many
TGCGCCAGCAGCTTGGGACCGGGAGTGGTAGAGACCCAGTACTTC
CASSLGPGVVETQYF
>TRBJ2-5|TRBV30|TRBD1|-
TGTGCCTGGAGAATAACAGGGGTAGGGGAGACCCAGTACTTC
CAWRITGVGETQYF
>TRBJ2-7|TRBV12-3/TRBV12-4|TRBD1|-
TGTACCAGCAGTTTAAGGAGGGGACAGGGTCGGTATGAGCAGTACTTC
CTSSLRRGQGRYEQYF
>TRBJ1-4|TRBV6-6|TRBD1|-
TGTACCAGCAGTGGCAGGGGGCTCGGTAATGAAAAACTGTTTTTT
CTSSGRGLGNEKLFF
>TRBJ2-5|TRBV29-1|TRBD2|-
TGCAGCGTTCGCGGAGGTCACGGGTGGCTAGCGGGACTCCAAGAGACCCAGTACTTC
CSVRGGHGWLAGLQETQYF
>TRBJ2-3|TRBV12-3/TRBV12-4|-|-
TGTGCCAGCACTTCAGACAGGACTATTCATACGCAGTATTTT
CASTSDRTIHTQYF
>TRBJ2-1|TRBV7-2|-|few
TGTGCCAGCACCCTCACATGGGGCAATGAGCAGTTCTTC
CASTLTWGNEQFF